This T cell receptor (beta chain) was profiled in a study of blood T cell repertoires in COVID-19. Across the whole study: Samples representing acute and convalescent COVID-19 were sourced from the United States, Italy and Spain.

Methods used by the authors: How many nucleated cells were present was estimated from reference gene primer amplification. Clones were sequenced by immunoSEQ multiplex PCR, and TCRdb holds only the in-frame ones, with some missing. From that table come the V and J calls and clone size; the DNA was used to work out D and trimming. The repertoire has 150,000 to 190,000 clones, 80% to 90% of them found once; the top ten carry around 7%. Recruits, aged roughly 18 to 100 years, lived in 24 US areas. Germline CDR1 is SGHAT and CDR2 is FQNNGV. The CDR3 extends over 13 amino acids. Trimming stripped 5 bases from V and 8 bases from J, with 15 bases between.

The source of this sequence is a man between 50 and 59 years old who had recovered from COVID-19. The specimen sequenced was PBMCs or T cells enriched from blood (not recorded which). The chain has TRBV11-2 and TRBJ1-2, with D maybe TRBD1 (5 bases). The CDR3 region is CASSRNQGGGYTF. The DNA of the CDR3 is TGTGCCAGCAGCCGCAATCAGGGAGGCGGCTACACCTTC. Supplemented by reference TRBV11-2 and TRBJ1-2, the full variable domain reads EAGVAQSPRYKIIEKRQSVAFWCNPISGHATLYWYQQILGQGPKLLIQFQNNGVVDDSQLPKDRFSAERLKGVDSTLKIQPAKLEDSAVYLCASSRNQGGGYTFGSGTRLTVV.